Detailed here is one T cell receptor (beta chain). Its antigen is currently unknown. V was trimmed by 1 base and J by 3 bases, leaving 18 bases between them. The CDR3 totals 17 residues. Per the germline V gene, CDR1 is SGHTA and CDR2 is FQGNSA. These data come from a study of radiation and T cells in renal cell carcinoma. Study-level results: Top tumor clonotypes rose in blood 2 weeks post-radiation, then contracted.

Using immunoSEQ multiplex PCR, the repertoire was profiled, and TCRdb retains in-frame clones only, with some absent. This table has 150,000 to 200,000 clones, about 85% appearing once. Time point reported: blood 4 weeks post-SBRT, at nephrectomy. Treatment denoted: 15 Gy SBRT to primary tumor, nephrectomy 4 weeks later. After SBRT, blood was collected at 2 and 4 weeks, plus baseline. The origin of this receptor is a woman aged 50 to 60 with renal cell carcinoma. Here the sequenced sample was blood, taken from a patient whose treatment included radiotherapy and nephrectomy. The chain employs TRBV7-2 and TRBJ1-2, with a weak D call TRBD1 (6 bases). The CDR3 region has the DNA TGTGCCAGCAGCTTAGTCAGCGCGGGGGGCGCGTACTATGGCTACACCTTC. It specifies CASSLVSAGGAYYGYTF.